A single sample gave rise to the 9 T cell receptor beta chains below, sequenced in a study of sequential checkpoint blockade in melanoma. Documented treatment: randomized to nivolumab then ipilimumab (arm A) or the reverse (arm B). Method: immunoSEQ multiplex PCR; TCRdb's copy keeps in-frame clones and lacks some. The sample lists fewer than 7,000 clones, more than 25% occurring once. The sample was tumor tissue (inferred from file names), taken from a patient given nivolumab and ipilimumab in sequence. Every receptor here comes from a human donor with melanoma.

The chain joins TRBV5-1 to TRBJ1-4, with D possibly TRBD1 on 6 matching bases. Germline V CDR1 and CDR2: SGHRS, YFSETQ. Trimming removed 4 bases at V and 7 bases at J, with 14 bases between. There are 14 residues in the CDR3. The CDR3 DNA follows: TGCGCCAGCAGCACACCAGGGGACCCTGAAAAACTGTTTTTT. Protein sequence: CASSTPGDPEKLFF.

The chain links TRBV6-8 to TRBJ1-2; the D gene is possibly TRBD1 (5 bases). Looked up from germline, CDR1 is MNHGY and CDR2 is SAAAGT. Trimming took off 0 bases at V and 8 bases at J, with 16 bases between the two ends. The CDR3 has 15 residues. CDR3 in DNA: TGTGCCAGCAGTTACTCGGGGGGGAGGTGGGAAGGCTACACCTTC. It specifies CASSYSGGRWEGYTF.

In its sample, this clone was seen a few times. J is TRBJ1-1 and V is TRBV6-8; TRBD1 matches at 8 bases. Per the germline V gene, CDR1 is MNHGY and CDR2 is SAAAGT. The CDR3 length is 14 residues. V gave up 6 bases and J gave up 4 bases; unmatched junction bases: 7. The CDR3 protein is CASRQDRVSTEAFF. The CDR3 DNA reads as TGTGCCAGCAGACAGGACAGGGTGAGCACTGAAGCTTTCTTT.

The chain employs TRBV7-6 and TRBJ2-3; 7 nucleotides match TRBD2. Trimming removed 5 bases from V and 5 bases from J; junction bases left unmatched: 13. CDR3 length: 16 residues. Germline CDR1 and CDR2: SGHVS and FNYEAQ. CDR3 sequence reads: CASSGGGAGTGDTQYF. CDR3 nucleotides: TGTGCCAGCAGCGGGGGGGGAGCCGGTACGGGAGATACGCAGTATTTT.

The CDR3 loop is CASMGDPNEKLFF. The CDR3 DNA follows: TGTGCCAGCATGGGGGATCCTAATGAAAAACTGTTTTTT. The chain joins TRBV25-1 to TRBJ1-4; perhaps TRBD1 as D (5 bases). V was clipped by 7 bases and J by 3 bases, with 9 bases between them. This CDR3 comprises 13 residues. From germline, CDR1 is MGHDK and CDR2 SYGVNS. Full variable domain (remainder filled in from reference TRBV25-1 and TRBJ1-4): EADIYQTPRYLVIGTGKKITLECSQTMGHDKMYWYQQDPGMELHLIHYSYGVNSTEKGDLSSESTVSRIRTEHFPLTLESARPSHTSQYLCASMGDPNEKLFFGSGTQLSVL.

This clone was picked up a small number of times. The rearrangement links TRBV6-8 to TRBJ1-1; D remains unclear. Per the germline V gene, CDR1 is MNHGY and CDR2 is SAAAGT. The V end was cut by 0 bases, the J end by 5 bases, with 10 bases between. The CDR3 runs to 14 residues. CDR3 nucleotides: TGTGCCAGCAGTTACTCAAGTATAGGGACTGAAGCTTTCTTT. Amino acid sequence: CASSYSSIGTEAFF.

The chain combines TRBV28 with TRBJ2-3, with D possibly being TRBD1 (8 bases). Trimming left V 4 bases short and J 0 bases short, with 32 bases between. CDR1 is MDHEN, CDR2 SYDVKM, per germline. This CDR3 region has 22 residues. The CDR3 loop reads CASSSITPQGGSLLHSTDTQYF. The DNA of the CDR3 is TGTGCCAGCAGTTCCATTACCCCACAGGGGGGGTCTCTCCTTCATAGCACAGATACGCAGTATTTT. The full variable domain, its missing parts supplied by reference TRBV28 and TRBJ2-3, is DVKVTQSSRYLVKRTGEKVFLECVQDMDHENMFWYRQDPGLGLRLIYFSYDVKMKEKGDIPEGYSVSREKKERFSLILESASTNQTSMYLCASSSITPQGGSLLHSTDTQYFGPGTRLTVL.

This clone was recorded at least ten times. CDR3 region: CASSPKNSGANVLTF. In nucleotides, the CDR3 is TGTGCCAGCAGCCCAAAGAACTCTGGGGCCAACGTCCTGACTTTC. The genes are TRBV7-5 and TRBJ2-6. TRBV7-5 is recorded as a pseudogene. The length of the CDR3 is 15 residues.

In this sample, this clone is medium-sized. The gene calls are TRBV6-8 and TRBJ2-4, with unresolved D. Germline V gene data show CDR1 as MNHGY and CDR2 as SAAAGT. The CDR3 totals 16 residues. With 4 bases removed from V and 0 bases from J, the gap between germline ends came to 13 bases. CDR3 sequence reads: CASSSKPRGAKNIQYF. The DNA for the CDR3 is TGTGCCAGCAGTTCCAAGCCCCGTGGAGCCAAAAACATTCAGTACTTC.